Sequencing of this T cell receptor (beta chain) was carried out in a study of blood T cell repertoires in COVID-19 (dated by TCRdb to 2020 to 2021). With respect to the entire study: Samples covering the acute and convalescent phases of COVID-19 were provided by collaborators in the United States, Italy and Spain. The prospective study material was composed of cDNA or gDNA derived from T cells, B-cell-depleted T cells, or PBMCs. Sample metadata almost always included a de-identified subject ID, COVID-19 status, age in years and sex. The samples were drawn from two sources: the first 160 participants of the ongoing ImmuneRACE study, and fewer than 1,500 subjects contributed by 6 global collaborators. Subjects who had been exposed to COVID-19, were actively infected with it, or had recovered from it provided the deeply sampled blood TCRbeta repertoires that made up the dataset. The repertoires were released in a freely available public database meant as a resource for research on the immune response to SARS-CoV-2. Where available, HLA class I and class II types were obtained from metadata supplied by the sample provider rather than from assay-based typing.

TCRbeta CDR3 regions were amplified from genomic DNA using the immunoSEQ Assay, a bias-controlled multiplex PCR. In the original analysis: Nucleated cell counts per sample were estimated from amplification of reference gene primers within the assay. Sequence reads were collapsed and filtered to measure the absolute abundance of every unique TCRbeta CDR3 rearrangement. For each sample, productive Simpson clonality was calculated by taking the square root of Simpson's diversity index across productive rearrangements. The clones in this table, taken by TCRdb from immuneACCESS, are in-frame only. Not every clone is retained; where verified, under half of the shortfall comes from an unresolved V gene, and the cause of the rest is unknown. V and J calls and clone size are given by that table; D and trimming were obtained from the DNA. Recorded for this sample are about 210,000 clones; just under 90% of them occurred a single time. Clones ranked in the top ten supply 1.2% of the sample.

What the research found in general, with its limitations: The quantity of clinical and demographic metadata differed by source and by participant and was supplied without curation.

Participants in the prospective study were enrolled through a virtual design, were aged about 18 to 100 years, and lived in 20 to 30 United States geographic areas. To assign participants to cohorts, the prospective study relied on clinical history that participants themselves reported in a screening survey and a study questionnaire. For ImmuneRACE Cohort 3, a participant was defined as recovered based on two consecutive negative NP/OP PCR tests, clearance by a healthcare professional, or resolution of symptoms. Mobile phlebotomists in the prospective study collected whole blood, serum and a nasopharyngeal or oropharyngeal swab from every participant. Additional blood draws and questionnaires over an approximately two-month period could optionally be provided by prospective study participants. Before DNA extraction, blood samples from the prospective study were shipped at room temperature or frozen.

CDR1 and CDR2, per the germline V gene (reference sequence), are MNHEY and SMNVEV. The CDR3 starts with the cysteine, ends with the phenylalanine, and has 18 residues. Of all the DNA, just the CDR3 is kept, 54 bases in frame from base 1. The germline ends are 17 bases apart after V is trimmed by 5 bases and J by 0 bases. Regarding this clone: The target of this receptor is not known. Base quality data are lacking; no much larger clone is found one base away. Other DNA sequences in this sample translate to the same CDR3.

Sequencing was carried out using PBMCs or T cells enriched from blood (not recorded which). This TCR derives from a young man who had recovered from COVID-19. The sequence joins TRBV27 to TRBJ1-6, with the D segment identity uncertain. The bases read TGTGCCAGCAGTCCTATAGGCCCCCCGGGCTCCTATAATTCACCCCTCCACTTT. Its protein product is CASSPIGPPGSYNSPLHF.